A single T cell receptor (beta chain) is shown here with its context. This entry comes from a study of response to subunit inactivated influenza vaccine. The V end was cut by 4 bases, the J end by 1 base, with 14 bases between. Germline V gene lookup returns CDR1 SGHKS and CDR2 YYEKEE (reference sequence). CDR3 length: 16 amino acids. TCRdb reprocessed the RT-PCR reads with MiXCR, giving one entry per CDR3 protein. The sample has 650,000 or so distinct CDR3 sequences; 12% to 15% are singletons. Sequences were derived from PBMCs from blood, sampled less than 15 days before vaccination. This sequence originates from a man aged 45-65 years who received an inactivated influenza vaccine. V usage is TRBV5-5 and J usage is TRBJ2-2; D call uncertain. The CDR3 coding sequence is TGTGCCAGCAGCCCATATCTAACGAAGAACACCGGGGAGCTGTTTTTT. Its protein product is CASSPYLTKNTGELFF.